The 5 T cell receptor beta chains in this list originate from one sample, sequenced in a study of T-cell reconstitution after alpha-beta-depleted transplantation in children. Unique molecular identifiers were used to barcode this TCRbeta library. TCRdb re-analysed the PCR reads in MiXCR, keeping a single row per CDR3 protein. The data hold hundreds of thousands of distinct CDR3 sequences, with over 10% observed a single time. The specimen comprised PBMCs, sampled before TCRalphabeta/CD19-depleted stem cell transplant. The receptors here all came from a girl aged 2-9 years with congenital amegakaryocytic thrombocytopenia, due to receive a stem cell transplant.

This clonotype appeared many times. The chain is built from TRBV15 and TRBJ2-3; 7 bases fit TRBD2. The CDR3 has 15 amino acids. The germline gives CDR1 LNHNV, CDR2 YYDKDF (reference sequence). Unmatched junction bases numbered 6, after V lost 4 bases and J lost 2 bases. The CDR3 DNA follows: TGTGCCACCAGCACGATTCGACTAGCCACAGATACGCAGTATTTT. Residues: CATSTIRLATDTQYF.

The chain has TRBV12-3 or TRBV12-4 and TRBJ2-1; 10 bases line up with TRBD1. V gave up 7 bases and J gave up 8 bases; unmatched junction bases: 14. The CDR3 is 16 residues long. CDR3 loop: CASKVGAGQGTHEQFF. CDR3 nucleotide sequence: TGTGCCAGCAAAGTCGGCGCGGGACAGGGGACCCATGAGCAGTTCTTC.

In its sample, this clonotype was seen many times. This chain connects TRBV5-1 to TRBJ2-5, with 7 bases that match TRBD1. CDR1 and CDR2 from the germline V gene are SGHRS and YFSETQ. After removal of 6 bases from V and 2 bases from J, the junction contained 10 bases not matched to a gene. The CDR3 has 15 amino acids. CDR3 nucleotide sequence: TGCGCCAGCACAACAAGGGGGCCGGGACAAGAGACCCAGTACTTC. Protein sequence: CASTTRGPGQETQYF.

The V and J genes are TRBV5-1 and TRBJ1-1; no definite D call. This CDR3 spans 17 amino acids. V was cut by 0 bases and J by 1 base, with 16 bases left in between. Germline lookup yields CDR1 SGHRS and CDR2 YFSETQ. The DNA of the CDR3 is TGCGCCAGCAGCTTGGCCCCGGAGGAGACACCGAACACTGAAGCTTTCTTT. As protein: CASSLAPEETPNTEAFF.

In its sample, this clonotype was seen many times. J is TRBJ1-3 and V is TRBV7-8; D perhaps matches TRBD1 (6 bases). Germline V gene sequence: CDR1 SGHVS, CDR2 FQNEAQ. This CDR3 comprises 15 residues. The V end lost 1 base, the J end lost 0 bases, and 7 bases lay between the germline ends. The CDR3 nucleotides are TGTGCCAGCAGCTTAGTAGGGGGCTCTGGAAACACCATATATTTT. Its protein is CASSLVGGSGNTIYF.